This is a list of T cell receptor beta chains from one sample in a study of blood T cell repertoires in COVID-19. Clones were read by immunoSEQ multiplex PCR, and TCRdb kept only the in-frame ones, dropping some. The data show 90,000 to 120,000 clones, about 89% seen once. The sample consisted of peripheral blood. Source of these receptors: a woman in her 30s with acute or convalescent COVID-19. Each CDR3 is given with its conserved first and last residue. The D gene is left open where the match is weak. Clone sizes are given selectively: once, few, many, or a class where the clone is expanded.

D gene	J gene	clone size	V gene	CDR3 protein	CDR3 DNA
TRBD1	TRBJ2-2	NA	TRBV6-6	CASSRLFGQGNTGELFF	TGTGCCAGCAGTCGTCTATTTGGACAGGGCAATACCGGGGAGCTGTTTTTT
TRBD1	TRBJ1-6	NA	TRBV28	CASSLVPQGNNSPLHF	TGTGCCAGCAGTTTGGTGCCACAGGGGAATAATTCACCCCTCCACTTT
TRBD1	TRBJ1-5	NA	TRBV19	CASSGTGGALQPQHF	TGTGCCAGTAGTGGGACAGGGGGCGCGTTACAGCCCCAGCATTTT
NA	TRBJ1-2	NA	TRBV20-1	CSRGQSYGYTF	TGCAGCAGAGGACAGAGCTATGGCTACACCTTC
TRBD1	TRBJ1-2	NA	TRBV2	CASRDLTGLNGYTF	TGTGCCAGCAGGGACTTGACAGGGCTAAATGGCTACACCTTC
NA	TRBJ1-4	NA	TRBV28	CASSFGRPNEKLFF	TGTGCCAGCAGTTTCGGCAGGCCTAATGAAAAACTGTTTTTT
TRBD1	TRBJ2-2	NA	TRBV15	CATSSRQGLTGELFF	TGTGCCACCAGCAGCAGACAGGGGCTCACCGGGGAGCTGTTTTTT
TRBD1	TRBJ2-7	NA	TRBV6-5	CASSSTGDAYEQYF	TGTGCCAGCAGTTCGACAGGGGACGCCTACGAGCAGTACTTC
NA	TRBJ1-5	NA	TRBV6-6	CASSDAWGDQPQHF	TGTGCCAGCAGTGACGCCTGGGGGGATCAGCCCCAGCATTTT
TRBD1	TRBJ1-5	once	TRBV28	CASRRSRIRDRDHSNQPQHF	TGTGCCAGCAGGAGAAGCCGTATCCGGGACAGGGACCATAGCAATCAGCCCCAGCATTTT
TRBD2	TRBJ2-1	NA	TRBV19	CASSRPTLAGGLNEQFF	TGTGCCAGTAGTCGTCCCACTCTAGCGGGGGGGCTCAATGAGCAGTTCTTC
NA	TRBJ2-4	NA	TRBV7-8	CASSLYGDEADIQYF	TGTGCCAGCAGCTTATACGGCGATGAGGCAGACATTCAGTACTTC
TRBD1	TRBJ2-7	once	TRBV5-1	CASSSGQGAHEQYF	TGCGCCAGCAGCTCTGGACAGGGGGCACACGAGCAGTACTTC
NA	TRBJ2-5	NA	TRBV6-4	CASSKSGEQWETQYF	TGTGCCAGCAGCAAGTCTGGGGAGCAATGGGAGACCCAGTACTTC
NA	TRBJ1-3	once	TRBV10-3	CAITLGSGNTIYF	TGTGCCATCACCCTCGGCTCTGGAAACACCATATATTTT
NA	TRBJ2-7	NA	TRBV7-2	CASSLIQGTGEQYF	TGTGCCAGCAGCTTAATACAGGGTACAGGCGAGCAGTACTTC
NA	TRBJ2-1	NA	TRBV9	CASSTMGRSNEQFF	TGTGCCAGCAGCACCATGGGTAGGAGCAATGAGCAGTTCTTC
NA	TRBJ1-2	NA	TRBV29-1	CSVDGGTYGYTF	TGCAGCGTTGACGGGGGGACCTATGGCTACACCTTC
NA	TRBJ1-1	NA	TRBV5-4	CASSLASEGGQAFF	TGTGCCAGCAGCTTGGCGTCCGAGGGGGGGCAAGCTTTCTTT
NA	TRBJ1-3	NA	TRBV30	CAWARGSLGNTIYF	TGTGCCTGGGCCAGGGGCTCTCTGGGTAACACCATATATTTT
TRBD2	TRBJ2-7	NA	TRBV5-4	CASSPGTSGRNSYEQYF	TGTGCCAGCAGCCCCGGGACTAGCGGGAGGAACTCCTACGAGCAGTACTTC
TRBD2	TRBJ2-5	NA	TRBV7-9	CASRRAGLAARRGSQYF	TGTGCCAGCAGACGAGCCGGGCTAGCGGCCCGACGTGGGTCCCAGTACTTC
NA	TRBJ2-1	once	TRBV4-1	CASSQDESGRYNEQFF	TGCGCCAGCAGCCAAGATGAGAGCGGGCGTTACAATGAGCAGTTCTTC
TRBD1	TRBJ1-1	NA	TRBV5-4	CASSTDRWTEAFF	TGTGCCAGCAGCACGGACAGGTGGACTGAAGCTTTCTTT
NA	TRBJ2-1	NA	TRBV4-2	CASSQESGGEQFF	TGTGCCAGCAGCCAAGAAAGCGGAGGTGAGCAGTTCTTC
TRBD1	TRBJ1-6	NA	TRBV28	CASRPQGVDSPLHF	TGTGCCAGCAGACCACAGGGGGTGGATTCACCCCTCCACTTT
NA	TRBJ1-3	NA	TRBV6-5	CASSTSAGNTIYF	TGTGCCAGCAGTACGTCAGCTGGAAACACCATATATTTT
TRBD1	TRBJ1-3	NA	TRBV27	CASSSQGTGGVNTIYF	TGTGCCAGCAGTTCTCAGGGTACAGGGGGAGTGAACACCATATATTTT
TRBD1	TRBJ2-5	NA	TRBV29-1	CSVGFRGQMRETQYF	TGCAGCGTTGGTTTCAGGGGGCAGATGAGAGAGACCCAGTACTTC
NA	TRBJ2-1	NA	TRBV7-9	CASSSKEPREDNEQFF	TGTGCCAGCAGCTCAAAAGAGCCCAGGGAGGACAATGAGCAGTTCTTC
NA	TRBJ2-3	NA	TRBV14	CASRSGGTDTQYF	TGTGCCAGCAGGTCTGGAGGCACAGATACGCAGTATTTT
TRBD1	TRBJ1-4	NA	TRBV7-3	CASSQGQLEKLFF	TGTGCCAGCAGCCAGGGACAGCTTGAAAAACTGTTTTTT
NA	TRBJ2-7	once	TRBV3-1/TRBV3-2	CASSQLTGTYEQYF	TGTGCCAGCAGCCAACTTACAGGGACCTACGAGCAGTACTTC
TRBD1	TRBJ1-5	NA	TRBV10-2	CASSSGQGILEPQHF	TGCGCCAGCAGCTCGGGACAGGGGATTTTAGAGCCCCAGCATTTT
TRBD1	TRBJ2-7	NA	TRBV5-4	CASSLAQGTGSYEQYF	TGTGCCAGCAGCTTGGCCCAAGGGACAGGGTCCTACGAGCAGTACTTC
NA	TRBJ1-5	NA	TRBV5-4	CASSPGQTGQPQHF	TGTGCCAGCAGTCCAGGACAGACCGGTCAGCCCCAGCATTTT
TRBD1	TRBJ1-4	NA	TRBV14	CASSLRGTGVEKLFF	TGTGCCAGCAGCCTCAGGGGGACAGGTGTTGAAAAACTGTTTTTT
NA	TRBJ2-1	NA	TRBV19	CASSRPYAGQFF	TGTGCCAGTAGTAGACCTTATGCAGGGCAGTTCTTC
NA	TRBJ1-5	once	TRBV12-5	CASGPGQPQHF	TGTGCTAGTGGCCCAGGGCAGCCCCAGCATTTT
NA	TRBJ2-7	NA	TRBV12-2	CASRLVPPTGTSCYEQYF	TGTGCAAGTCGCTTAGTCCCCCCAACCGGGACTAGCTGTTACGAGCAGTACTTC
NA	TRBJ1-3	few	TRBV5-1	CASSLGLEGFSGNTIYF	TGCGCCAGCAGCTTGGGGTTAGAGGGATTCTCTGGAAACACCATATATTTT
NA	TRBJ1-1	few	TRBV28	CASSSVPAVDGNTEAFF	TGTGCCAGCAGTTCCGTCCCCGCGGTAGACGGGAACACTGAAGCTTTCTTT
NA	TRBJ1-2	NA	TRBV14	CASSQGGHLGYTF	TGTGCCAGCAGCCAAGGGGGGCACCTGGGCTACACCTTC
NA	TRBJ1-4	NA	TRBV9	CASSLGGATNEKLFF	TGTGCCAGCTCTCTCGGGGGTGCAACTAATGAAAAACTGTTTTTT
NA	TRBJ1-5	NA	TRBV21-1	CASSKSRTDSQPQHF	TGTGCCAGCAGCAAATCCAGGACAGATAGTCAGCCCCAGCATTTT
TRBD1	TRBJ1-3	NA	TRBV7-3	CASSPHPGTGVGDTIYF	TGTGCCAGCAGCCCCCATCCTGGGACAGGGGTGGGTGACACCATATATTTT
NA	TRBJ2-3	NA	TRBV7-7	CASSRTDSPTHTQYF	TGTGCTAGCAGCCGGACGGACAGCCCCACACATACGCAGTATTTT
TRBD1	TRBJ1-2	once	TRBV2	CARSTRQGGYGYTF	TGTGCCAGGAGTACCCGACAGGGCGGGTATGGCTACACCTTC
TRBD2	TRBJ2-3	few	TRBV7-9	CASSLASAGGLTDTQYF	TGTGCCAGCAGCTTAGCTTCAGCGGGGGGGTTGACAGATACGCAGTATTTT